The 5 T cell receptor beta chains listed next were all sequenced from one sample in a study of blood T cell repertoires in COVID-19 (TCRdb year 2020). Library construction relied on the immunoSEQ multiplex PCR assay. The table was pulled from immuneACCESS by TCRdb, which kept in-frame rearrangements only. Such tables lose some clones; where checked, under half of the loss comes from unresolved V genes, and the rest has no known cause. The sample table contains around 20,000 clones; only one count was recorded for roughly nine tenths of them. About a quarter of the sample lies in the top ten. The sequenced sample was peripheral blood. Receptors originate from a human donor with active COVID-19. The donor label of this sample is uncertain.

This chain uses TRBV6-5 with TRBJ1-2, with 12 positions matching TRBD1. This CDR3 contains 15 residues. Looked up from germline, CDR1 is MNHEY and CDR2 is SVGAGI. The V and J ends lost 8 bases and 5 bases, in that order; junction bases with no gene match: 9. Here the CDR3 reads CASAQGTGGLYGYTF. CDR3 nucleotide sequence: TGTGCCAGCGCCCAGGGGACAGGGGGCCTATATGGCTACACCTTC.

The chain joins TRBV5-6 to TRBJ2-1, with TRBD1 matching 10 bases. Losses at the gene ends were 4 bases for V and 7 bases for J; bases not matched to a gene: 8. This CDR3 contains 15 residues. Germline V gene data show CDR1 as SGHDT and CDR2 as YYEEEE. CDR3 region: CASSPDRGRINEQFF. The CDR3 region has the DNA TGTGCCAGCAGCCCCGACAGGGGGCGAATAAATGAGCAGTTCTTC.

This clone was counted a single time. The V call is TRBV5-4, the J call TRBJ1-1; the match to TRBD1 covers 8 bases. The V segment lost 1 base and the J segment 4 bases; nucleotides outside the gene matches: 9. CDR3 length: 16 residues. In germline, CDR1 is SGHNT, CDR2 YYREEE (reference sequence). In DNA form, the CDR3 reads TGTGCCAGCAGCTTGTTGCAGGGGGCAGTTGGCACTGAAGCTTTCTTT. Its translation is CASSLLQGAVGTEAFF.

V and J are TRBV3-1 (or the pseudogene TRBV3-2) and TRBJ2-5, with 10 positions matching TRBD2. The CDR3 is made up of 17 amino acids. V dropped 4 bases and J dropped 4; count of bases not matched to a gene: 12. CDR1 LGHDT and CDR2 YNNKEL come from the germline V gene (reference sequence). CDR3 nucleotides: TGTGCCAGCAGCCTTGCGGGGGCTAGCGGGAGAACAGAGACCCAGTACTTC. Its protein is CASSLAGASGRTETQYF.

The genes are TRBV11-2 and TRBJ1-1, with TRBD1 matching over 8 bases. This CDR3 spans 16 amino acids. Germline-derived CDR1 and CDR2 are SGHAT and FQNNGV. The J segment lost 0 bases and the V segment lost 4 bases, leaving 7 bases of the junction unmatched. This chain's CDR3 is CASSSTGGGMNTEAFF. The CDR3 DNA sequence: TGTGCCAGCAGCTCCACAGGGGGAGGCATGAACACTGAAGCTTTCTTT. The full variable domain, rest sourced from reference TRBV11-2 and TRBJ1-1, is EAGVAQSPRYKIIEKRQSVAFWCNPISGHATLYWYQQILGQGPKLLIQFQNNGVVDDSQLPKDRFSAERLKGVDSTLKIQPAKLEDSAVYLCASSSTGGGMNTEAFFGQGTRLTVV.